This T cell receptor (beta chain) was captured by sequencing in a study of beta chain features in type 1 diabetes (dated by TCRdb to the late 2010s). About the investigation overall: Mean age, gender distribution, total cell number and subset yield did not differ between patients and healthy donors. A total of roughly 100 million sorted cells were examined across all samples, and the number of cells per subset was strongly correlated with RNA yield. In the study, recently diagnosed type 1 diabetes patients and matched healthy donors were compared on the TCRB repertoires of their sorted circulating CD4+ T cell subsets. Regulatory and stem cell-like memory subsets were isolated from only 8 patients and 8 healthy donors, whereas naive and central memory subsets came from all 28 donors.

What the study reported, not specific to this receptor: Because the HLA sub-analyses included only small numbers of individuals, any influence of HLA type on TCRB rearrangement was left unresolved. Because cDNA was sequenced instead of genomic DNA, activated cells with high expression could be over-represented, although the groups did not differ in activation or CD3 levels. Naive, central memory and regulatory TCRB repertoires appeared to be more similar among patients than among healthy donors. At VDJ recombination sites, patients with type 1 diabetes made fewer insertions and deleted more nucleotides, a pattern implying thymic rearrangement abnormalities. A moderate but significant shortening of TCRB CDR3 length was observed in type 1 diabetes patients in all four CD4+ subsets. PCR may preferentially amplify shorter templates, but because patient and control samples were amplified and corrected together, any resulting skew would affect both groups equally.

The entire isolated RNA was reverse transcribed using the High Capacity cDNA Reverse Transcription Kit, and thus expressed TCRB transcripts were sequenced. Deep immunoSEQ sequencing was performed on naive, central memory and regulatory T cell samples, with an average of around 3.5 million total reads per sample. After sorted cells were lysed in RLT buffer, RNA was extracted with DNase-treated RNeasy Micro or Mini kits, with the choice depending on cell number. To prevent cross-contamination, every cell subset was processed on its own, while patient and healthy donor samples were processed together. TCRB sequences were amplified from cDNA with the immunoSEQ multiplex PCR, producing 87-bp fragments spanning the CDR3 region. The amplicons were sequenced using the Illumina HiSeq platform. The original pipeline was this. PCR bias was computationally corrected using synthetic template baselines, reads within Hamming distance 2 were collapsed, and singletons that could not be merged were discarded. By aligning reads against IMGT, V, D and J genes, CDR3 length, and insertions or deletions at six rearrangement sites were assigned. Within each subset, clonotype counts were normalized to sorted cell number, and only after that were true diversity and Gini coefficients computed with the tcR R package. The overlap coefficient, calculated on TCRB nucleotide sequences, was used to measure repertoire sharing. As a proxy for the pre-selection repertoire, out-of-frame TCRB sequences from naive cells were analyzed. TCRdb took this table from immuneACCESS and kept in-frame rearrangements with V and J called. Such tables lack part of the clones; where checked against another copy, unresolved V genes explain under half of the gap, and the rest is unexplained. The V and J calls and clone size are taken from that table; D and trimming were inferred from the DNA. The sample table lists about 650,000 clones, under 15% of them with a count of one. 0.09% to 0.15% of the sample belongs to the ten largest clones.

Note on this clone: The antigen it recognizes is unknown. Base qualities are not provided; no much larger clone lies one nucleotide away.

CDR1 and CDR2 (SGHDT, YYEEEE) derive from the germline V gene. The CDR3 sequence holds 16 residues, the cysteine and phenylalanine included. Only the CDR3 region is kept as DNA, spanning 48 bases read in frame from base 1. Trimming costs V 0 bases and J 0 bases, and their ends lie 10 bases apart. Each donor gave one peripheral blood draw, averaging approximately 120 mL, which was collected into heparinised tubes. Using a panel that included CD45RO, CCR7, CD25, CD127, CD95 and CD27, naive, central memory, regulatory and stem cell-like memory CD4+ T cells were sorted on a BD FACSAria II. Every sorted population had a purity above 98%. PBMCs were separated immediately by Lymphoprep density gradient centrifugation and were stained directly, without being cultured. So that batch effects would be minimized, each experiment stained and sorted samples in pairs, pairing one healthy donor with one patient.

The receptor's source is a man aged 30 to 45 with type 1 diabetes. Material: naive CD4+ T cells from blood. The cell subset or site label here, explained by the study, means: true naive CD4+ T cells. Here the chain combines TRBV5-6 and TRBJ2-1; the D gene is possibly TRBD1, with 6 bases matching. The CDR3 reads as follows: CASSLVGTSSYNEQFF. At the DNA level, the sequence is TGTGCCAGCAGCTTGGTAGGGACAAGCTCCTACAATGAGCAGTTCTTC.